Listed below are T cell receptor beta chains from one sample, sequenced in a study of cytomegalovirus exposure and HLA in healthy donors. This table comes from immunoSEQ multiplex PCR, and its TCRdb copy is limited to in-frame clones, with some not included. This table has about 210,000 clones, approximately 86% appearing once. The sample comprised PBMCs. These receptors all stem from a woman in her twenties or thirties in good health and CMV-seronegative. CDR3s include the opening cysteine and the closing phenylalanine or tryptophan.

>TRBV6-5|TRBJ2-7
CASSYLAGDYEQYF
>TRBV5-1|TRBJ2-3
CASSLGPTAGLDTQYF
>TRBV7-7|TRBJ2-2
CASGPLVAGELFF
>TRBV11-1|TRBJ2-7
CASSWNRGSTYEQYF
>TRBV20-1|TRBJ2-7
CSASMEYEQYF
>TRBV28|TRBJ1-2
CAILLRGHGYTF
>TRBV5-6|TRBJ1-1
CASSLRTGEAFF
>TRBV11-3|TRBJ2-3
CASSLGRGTDTQYF
>TRBV29-1|TRBJ2-1
CSAERSGQGRNEQFF
>TRBV2|-
CAISMSEGYEQYF
>TRBV6-6|TRBJ1-3
CASSYSGGSGNTIYF
>TRBV5-1|TRBJ2-5
CASSLAGGGETQYF
>TRBV5-1|TRBJ2-7
CASGYPGQGANEQYF
>TRBV7-3|TRBJ2-5
CASSLSGGQETQYF
>TRBV7-9|TRBJ2-1
CASSFRTSGSYNEQFF
>TRBV25-1|TRBJ2-4
CASSVPGGQGTKNIQYF
>TRBV9|TRBJ2-5
CASSVVGDRGGEETQYF
>TRBV28|TRBJ2-5
CASSYGDKGWETQYF
>TRBV28|TRBJ2-7
CATLIAGGPYEQYF
>TRBV5-1|TRBJ2-1
CASSPRTSGALASGEQFF
>TRBV4-1|TRBJ1-1
CASSQVLMTNRVTEAFF
>TRBV2|TRBJ1-4
CASSAGQGKLFF
>TRBV5-4|TRBJ2-2
CASSHQRDRRAGELFF
>TRBV10-3|TRBJ1-4
CAISDPGQGYEKLFF
>TRBV5-4|TRBJ1-2
CASSLDRDRGYTF
>TRBV18|TRBJ2-5
CASSPPAGEETQYF
>TRBV7-9|TRBJ2-1
CASSPRQVGNEQFF
>TRBV6-5|TRBJ2-1
CASSLSGVRYNEQFF
>TRBV5-1|TRBJ2-7
CASSFSPGLVPHEQYF
>TRBV7-9|TRBJ1-1
CASSSTQTGTNTEAFF
>TRBV5-4|TRBJ2-5
CASSLGGQQETQYF
>TRBV7-6|TRBJ2-5
CASSLSETQYF
>TRBV28|TRBJ2-1
CASKAPDGLPRSYNEQFF
>TRBV13|TRBJ2-7
CASSSAGWYEQYF
>TRBV28|TRBJ1-4
CASSGHGRENEKLFF
>TRBV5-4|TRBJ2-5
CASSLGDREETQYF
>TRBV28|TRBJ1-1
CASRFRGGTEAFF
>TRBV6-5|TRBJ2-1
CASSSHLASKYNEQFF
>TRBV7-9|TRBJ1-1
CASSSSPPGTPNTEAFF
>TRBV5-1|TRBJ2-5
CASSGGGQETQYF
>TRBV18|TRBJ1-4
CASSLSGQGEEKLFF
>TRBV6-5|TRBJ1-1
CASGRGTEAFF
>TRBV27|TRBJ2-2
CASSRNRDIGAGELFF
>TRBV7-6|TRBJ2-1
CASSLSSGMSGNEQFF
>TRBV19|TRBJ1-5
CASSWDSDQPQHF
>TRBV7-9|TRBJ2-2
CSSSSSGGVHTGELFF
>TRBV6-1|TRBJ2-5
CASSAGLTQETQYF